This passage covers 10 T cell receptor beta chains from one sample sequenced in a study of blood T cells in healthy people across ages (dated by TCRdb to about 2015). Libraries were constructed by 5' RACE. TCRdb records Illumina HiSeq 2500 as the sequencer. A second about 7 to 11 cycle PCR used a sample-barcoded 5' primer and a J-beta primer mix. TCRdb handled the public reads itself, with Q25 trimming in fastp and clone calling in MiXCR, and kept productive beta chains. When rows share a CDR3 protein, they turn into one entry using the most common DNA and genes. The sample includes fewer than 900,000 distinct CDR3 sequences, with approximately 39% observed a single time. 20% to 25% of the sample belongs to the ten largest clones. The sequencing sample was made of blood. Receptors were obtained from a woman in her fifties or sixties in good health.

This sequence joins TRBV12-5 and TRBJ2-5; TRBD1 is a possible D gene (6 bases). The J call may be incorrect, as the DNA end agrees better with TRBJ2-7. CDR3 length: 16 residues. The germline V gene has CDR1 LGHNT and CDR2 FRNRAP. CDR3 sequence (DNA): TGTGCTAGTGGTTTAATACAGGGAGTAAGGACCTACGAGCAGTACTTC. The encoded protein is CASGLIQGVRTYEQYF.

The table lists this clonotype with a count of one. A much larger clone differs by one base, so this may be a read error. The chain uses TRBV20-1 and TRBJ2-1, with 9 positions matching TRBD1. The germline V gene encodes CDR1 DFQATT and CDR2 SNEGSKA (reference sequence). V shed 7 bases and J 7 bases; nucleotides not matched to a gene: 8. CDR3 length: 13 residues. The chain's CDR3 is CSGDRGIENEQFF. The CDR3 coding sequence is TGCAGTGGCGACAGGGGGATAGAGAATGAGCAGTTCTTC.

At least ten counts were recorded for this clonotype. This chain links TRBV11-2 with TRBJ2-5; D possibly corresponds to TRBD2 (5 bases). The V gene's germline CDR1 is SGHAT and CDR2 FQNNGV. Between the trimmed V and J ends, which lost 4 bases and 0 bases, there was a span of 15 bases. The CDR3 covers 16 residues. In DNA, the CDR3 is TGTGCCAGCAGCTCTGCCGGCGCGGACTACCAAGAGACCCAGTACTTC. This encodes CASSSAGADYQETQYF.

This clonotype came up many times. V is TRBV7-9 and J is TRBJ2-5; D remains ambiguous. CDR1 and CDR2 (germline): SEHNR, FQNEAQ (reference sequence). The V end lost 1 base, the J end lost 4 bases, and 10 bases lay between the germline ends. The CDR3 runs to 14 residues. The CDR3 DNA is TGTGCCAGCAGCTTAGGAACGGGCCGAGAGACCCAGTACTTC. This encodes CASSLGTGRETQYF.

V gene TRBV2 combines with J gene TRBJ2-7; 11 bases fit TRBD2. The V gene's germline CDR1 is SNHLY and CDR2 FYNNEI. The CDR3 covers 14 residues. The trim removed 6 bases at V and 5 bases at J, leaving 6 bases unmatched. CDR3 protein: CASSETSGKHEQYF. CDR3 bases: TGTGCCAGCAGCGAGACTAGCGGGAAACACGAGCAGTACTTC.

This clonotype was observed a handful of times. The chain combines TRBV29-1 with TRBJ1-4; maybe TRBD1 (5 bases). Germline assignment: CDR1 SQVTM and CDR2 ANQGSEA. CDR3 size: 17 residues. The ends were cut back, 6 bases at V and 7 bases at J, with 27 bases in the middle. CDR3: CSVQSGQGDRTGEKLFF. The DNA of the CDR3 is TGCAGCGTCCAGTCGGGGCAGGGAGATCGAACGGGTGAAAAACTGTTTTTT.

V is TRBV20-1 and J is TRBJ1-2; D gene uncertain. V dropped 0 bases and J dropped 5 bases, with 13 bases sitting between them. Germline V CDR1 and CDR2: DFQATT, SNEGSKA (reference sequence). This CDR3 spans 14 amino acids. In DNA, the CDR3 is TGCAGTGCTAGAGATCGCAGGAAAAGTTATGGCTACACCTTC. Its protein is CSARDRRKSYGYTF.

Ten or more counts support this clonotype. This CDR3 reads CASSFMVAGTDTQYF. The CDR3 DNA reads as TGTGCCAGCAGTTTTATGGTAGCGGGGACAGATACGCAGTATTTT. This chain uses TRBV27 with TRBJ2-3; 8 bases fit TRBD2. Germline values: CDR1 MNHEY, CDR2 SMNVEV (reference sequence). The V gene end was trimmed by 3 bases and the J gene end by 3 bases; junction bases not matched to a gene: 5. The CDR3 consists of 15 residues.

This clonotype appeared a few times. This rearrangement joins TRBV3-1 to TRBJ2-3; D tentatively reads TRBD1 or TRBD2 (6 bases each). Germline lookup yields CDR1 LGHDT and CDR2 YNNKEL (reference sequence). The CDR3 length is 15 residues. Deletions cut 3 bases from V and 0 bases from J, with 10 bases between. The CDR3 here is CASSHGGLSTDTQYF. The CDR3 DNA reads TGTGCCAGCAGCCACGGGGGCCTAAGCACAGATACGCAGTATTTT.

This rearrangement joins TRBV25-1 to TRBJ2-7; D perhaps matches TRBD1 (6 bases). Looked up from germline, CDR1 is MGHDK and CDR2 is SYGVNS. Between the trimmed V and J ends, which lost 2 bases and 3 bases, there was a span of 11 bases. The CDR3 loop spans 14 amino acids. This chain's CDR3 is CASSEPEGHYEQYF. CDR3 bases: TGTGCCAGCAGTGAACCCGAGGGACACTACGAGCAGTACTTC.